The 2 T cell receptor beta chains given below trace back to one sample, sequenced in a study of regulatory T cells in long-lasting Graves disease. Specified time point: newly diagnosed GD, antithyroid drugs for less than 3 months. The authors made the TCR library using RNA they extracted from PBMCs. Arm-PCR with iRepertoire HTBI primers amplified the CDR3 regions for these TCR beta libraries. In TCRdb, the multiplex PCR reads were re-called with MiXCR into one record per CDR3 protein. The sample has a few hundred thousand distinct CDR3 sequences, around 16% seen once. These records were also assigned to another study, of T cells in Graves' hyperthyroidism and ophthalmopathy.

The sample consisted of peripheral blood mononuclear cells (PBMCs), taken at new diagnosis, from a patient treated with antithyroid drugs. The receptor source for this set is a woman aged 18 to 35 with Graves disease.

This clonotype was detected ten times or more. The chain is built from TRBV20-1 and TRBJ1-1; D call uncertain. Germline V gives CDR1 DFQATT, CDR2 SNEGSKA (reference sequence). The CDR3 extends over 13 amino acids. V was cut by 2 bases and J by 1 base, with 8 bases left in between. The CDR3 coding sequence is TGCAGTGCTAGAAAACAGAGGAACACTGAAGCTTTCTTT. This sequence encodes CSARKQRNTEAFF.

There are a few counts of this clonotype. V usage is TRBV2 and J usage is TRBJ2-5; D is possibly TRBD1 or TRBD2 (5 bases each). Germline V lookup: CDR1 SNHLY, CDR2 FYNNEI. The CDR3 is made up of 15 amino acids. The V gene lost 6 bases and the J gene lost 1 base, with 15 bases spanning the gap. This chain's CDR3 is CASSAPGTLQETQYF. The CDR3 DNA follows: TGTGCCAGCAGCGCCCCTGGGACCCTCCAAGAGACCCAGTACTTC.